The table lists the clone carrying this T cell receptor (beta chain) with many counts. Antigen specificity is unknown. The sample belongs to a study of neurological immune-mediated disorders. Study outcomes and limitations: HTLV-1-associated myelopathy had the most TCR clonal expansion, and multiple sclerosis had the least, less than healthy controls.

The time point was: technical triplicate 1. Sorted libraries used some 1 million CD4+ or CD8+ T cells. It was by 5'RACE with 10-nucleotide random UMIs that the cDNA was made. TCRdb independently ran MiXCR on the 5' RACE reads; one entry per CDR3 protein. The table includes 20,000 to 30,000 distinct CDR3 sequences, approximately 13% detected once. Sequencing was carried out using CD4+ T cells from blood. The sequence came from a female donor with HTLV-1-associated myelopathy (HAM/TSP).

The CDR3 sequence is CSARGGVGGPWDTQYF. The CDR3 nucleotides read TGCAGTGCTAGAGGTGGTGTTGGGGGGCCATGGGATACGCAGTATTTT. The chain is built from TRBV20-1 and TRBJ2-3; D may match TRBD1 or TRBD2 (6 bases each). This CDR3 has 16 amino acids. Trimming removed 1 base at V and 6 bases at J, with 20 bases between. The germline gives CDR1 DFQATT, CDR2 SNEGSKA (reference sequence).